This passage covers 19 T cell receptor beta chains from one sample sequenced in a study of Ad26.COV2.S vaccination and SARS-CoV-2 variants. Profiled with immunoSEQ multiplex PCR; TCRdb holds only in-frame clones, not every one. The repertoire consists of hundreds of thousands of clones, with 92% occurring once and the leading ten covering 3.9%. The specimen comprised peripheral blood, sampled after recovery from COVID-19. The receptors stem from a human donor who had recovered from COVID-19.

The chain is built from TRBV5-4 and TRBJ2-7, with 8 bases that match TRBD1. The V segment lost 4 bases and the J segment 5 bases; nucleotides outside the gene matches: 8. There are 14 residues in the CDR3. The V gene's germline CDR1 is SGHNT and CDR2 YYREEE (reference sequence). CDR3 sequence reads: CASSKDRAGNEQYF. CDR3 bases: TGTGCCAGCAGCAAGGACAGGGCGGGGAACGAGCAGTACTTC. Variable domain in full (rest from reference TRBV5-4 and TRBJ2-7): ETGVTQSPTHLIKTRGQQVTLRCSSQSGHNTVSWYQQALGQGPQFIFQYYREEENGRGNFPPRFSGLQFPNYSSELNVNALELDDSALYLCASSKDRAGNEQYFGPGTRLTVT.

The gene calls are TRBV7-9 and TRBJ2-3; TRBD1 aligns across 8 bases. The germline V gene encodes CDR1 SEHNR and CDR2 FQNEAQ (reference sequence). After removal of 5 bases from V and 2 bases from J, the junction contained 12 bases not matched to a gene. The CDR3 runs to 17 residues. CDR3 region: CASSPGQAHLNTDTQYF. The CDR3 coding sequence is TGTGCCAGCAGCCCGGGACAGGCGCATCTAAACACAGATACGCAGTATTTT.

The chain joins TRBV27 to TRBJ2-2; D perhaps matches TRBD2 (6 bases). Germline V gives CDR1 MNHEY, CDR2 SMNVEV (reference sequence). The CDR3 consists of 15 residues. V was cut by 3 bases and J by 0 bases, with 8 bases left in between. CDR3 bases: TGTGCCAGCAGTTTGGGGACTGCGAACACCGGGGAGCTGTTTTTT. Translated, it gives CASSLGTANTGELFF.

The genes are TRBV5-4 and TRBJ2-7; D might be TRBD1 (6 bases). Germline V lookup: CDR1 SGHNT, CDR2 YYREEE (reference sequence). CDR3 length equals 14 residues. Trimming removed 3 bases at V and 3 bases at J, with 13 bases between. CDR3 residues: CASSSPQTGYEQYF. DNA of the CDR3: TGTGCCAGCAGCTCCCCACAGACAGGCTACGAGCAGTACTTC.

The genes are TRBV5-4 and TRBJ1-1, with D possibly being TRBD1 (6 bases). The germline CDR1 and CDR2 sequences are SGHNT and YYREEE (reference sequence). This CDR3 is 14 amino acids long. With 3 bases removed from V and 1 base from J, the gap between germline ends came to 10 bases. The DNA for the CDR3 is TGTGCCAGCAGCTCGAGGGGGGGGAACACTGAAGCTTTCTTT. Translation: CASSSRGGNTEAFF.

The gene calls are TRBV5-1 and TRBJ2-1; D remains ambiguous. The germline CDR1 and CDR2 sequences are SGHRS and YFSETQ. V dropped 0 bases and J dropped 8 bases, with 9 bases sitting between them. The CDR3 contains 13 residues. CDR3 residues: CASSLESRYEQFF. The CDR3 DNA reads TGCGCCAGCAGCTTGGAATCGCGTTATGAGCAGTTCTTC.

In DNA form, the CDR3 reads TGTGCCAGCAGTGAAGCTCAGGTCGGGGCAGGGGTTTTTGTATCGCCCCAGCATTTT. Protein: CASSEAQVGAGVFVSPQHF. The chain recombines TRBV6-1 with TRBJ1-5; weak D call: TRBD1 (6 bases). There are 19 residues in the CDR3. V lost 0 bases to trimming and J lost 9 bases, with 27 bases between them. The germline CDR1 and CDR2 sequences are MNHNS and SASEGT.

This clone was picked up a small number of times. The rearrangement links TRBV11-3 to TRBJ1-6; D is ambiguous. Between the trimmed V and J ends, which lost 0 bases and 8 bases, there was a span of 5 bases. The CDR3 consists of 13 residues. Germline lookup yields CDR1 SGHNT and CDR2 YENEEA. This chain's CDR3 is CASSLDGDSPLHF. In DNA, the CDR3 is TGTGCCAGCAGCTTAGATGGGGATTCACCCCTCCACTTT.

This chain connects TRBV7-8 to TRBJ2-3; D gene ambiguous. This CDR3 is built from 11 residues. Germline CDR1 is SGHVS and CDR2 is FQNEAQ. V was clipped by 2 bases and J by 8 bases, with 5 bases between them. CDR3: CASSLPGTQYF. The CDR3 DNA follows: TGTGCCAGCAGCTTACCTGGTACGCAGTATTTT.

V and J are TRBV5-4 and TRBJ1-1; no clear D gene. Per germline, CDR1 SGHNT and CDR2 YYREEE (reference sequence). The V and J ends lost 4 bases and 4 bases respectively, with 23 bases between them. The CDR3 totals 17 residues. The CDR3 DNA reads as TGTGCCAGCAGCCAACGACTCACAGCCTTTGTAAGCACTGAAGCTTTCTTT. Translation: CASSQRLTAFVSTEAFF. Complete variable domain (other parts from reference TRBV5-4 and TRBJ1-1): ETGVTQSPTHLIKTRGQQVTLRCSSQSGHNTVSWYQQALGQGPQFIFQYYREEENGRGNFPPRFSGLQFPNYSSELNVNALELDDSALYLCASSQRLTAFVSTEAFFGQGTRLTVV.

The J gene is TRBJ1-2, the V gene TRBV29-1, with a possible D match to TRBD1 (6 bases). Trimming shortened V by 6 bases and J by 2 bases, and 13 bases separated the two germline ends. Germline loops: CDR1 SQVTM, CDR2 ANQGSEA. This CDR3 spans 13 amino acids. CDR3 protein: CSVTLGQNYGYTF. In nucleotides, the CDR3 is TGCAGCGTGACCCTTGGACAGAACTATGGCTACACCTTC.

The V gene is TRBV7-8, the J gene TRBJ1-5; 9 bases agree with TRBD1. J was trimmed by 2 bases and V by 5 bases; bases with no gene match: 4. This CDR3 is 15 amino acids long. Germline values: CDR1 SGHVS, CDR2 FQNEAQ. The CDR3 is CASSPRDRGNQPQHF. Written as DNA, the CDR3 is TGTGCCAGCAGCCCCCGGGACAGGGGCAATCAGCCCCAGCATTTT.

The chain couples TRBV11-2 to TRBJ2-7; a weak D match, TRBD1 (6 bases). The CDR3 has 14 amino acids. The V and J ends lost 0 bases and 7 bases respectively, with 13 bases between them. Per germline, CDR1 SGHAT and CDR2 FQNNGV. CDR3 region: CASSLEQGLWEQYF. In DNA form, the CDR3 reads TGTGCCAGCAGCTTAGAACAGGGTCTTTGGGAGCAGTACTTC.

The rearrangement uses TRBV5-5 and TRBJ1-1; no clear D gene. CDR1 and CDR2 from the germline V gene are SGHKS and YYEKEE (reference sequence). CDR3 length: 14 amino acids. The germline V and J ends were trimmed by 3 bases and 0 bases, with 9 bases remaining between them. CDR3 amino acids: CASSSRSMNTEAFF. The CDR3 nucleotides read TGTGCCAGCAGCTCGCGAAGCATGAACACTGAAGCTTTCTTT.

V gene TRBV13 combines with J gene TRBJ2-7, with 10 bases lining up with TRBD2. CDR1 and CDR2 (germline): PRHDT, FYEKMQ (reference sequence). This CDR3 region has 15 residues. The V segment lost 5 bases and the J segment 2 bases; nucleotides outside the gene matches: 6. The CDR3 nucleotides read TGTGCCAGCAGCGCGATAGCGGGGGGAGCCTACGAGCAGTACTTC. The encoded protein is CASSAIAGGAYEQYF. Variable domain in full (rest from reference TRBV13 and TRBJ2-7): AAGVIQSPRHLIKEKRETATLKCYPIPRHDTVYWYQQGPGQDPQFLISFYEKMQSDKGSIPDRFSAQQFSDYHSELNMSSLELGDSALYFCASSAIAGGAYEQYFGPGTRLTVT.

The CDR3 DNA sequence: TGTGCCAGCACCTCAAGAGGGGGCCGAACAAATTCACCCCTCCACTTT. This encodes CASTSRGGRTNSPLHF. The chain couples TRBV13 to TRBJ1-6; 7 bases map to TRBD1. There are 16 residues in the CDR3. J lost 7 bases, V lost 7 bases, and 13 bases had no gene match. Germline V gene data show CDR1 as PRHDT and CDR2 as FYEKMQ (reference sequence).

The CDR3: CASSLMGNENIQYF. CDR3 DNA sequence: TGCGCCAGCAGCTTGATGGGGAACGAAAACATTCAGTACTTC. The chain joins TRBV5-1 to TRBJ2-4; no reliable D call. V lost 1 base, J lost 5 bases, and 10 bases lay in between. The CDR3 runs 14 residues. Germline V gives CDR1 SGHRS, CDR2 YFSETQ. Combining the CDR3 with reference TRBV5-1 and TRBJ2-4 gives the whole variable domain KAGVTQTPRYLIKTRGQQVTLSCSPISGHRSVSWYQQTPGQGLQFLFEYFSETQRNKGNFPGRFSGRQFSNSRSEMNVSTLELGDSALYLCASSLMGNENIQYFGAGTRLSVL.

V usage is TRBV7-2 and J usage is TRBJ2-5; D is possibly TRBD2 (6 bases). V was pared by 1 base and J by 4 bases, with 19 bases between. The CDR3 consists of 17 residues. Germline V lookup: CDR1 SGHTA, CDR2 FQGNSA. DNA for the CDR3: TGTGCCAGCAGCTTAGAGGGGAGATGGCAGGGAGGAGAGACCCAGTACTTC. It codes for CASSLEGRWQGGETQYF.

This clone was observed a handful of times. The CDR3 is CASSYDPDGGYTF. Written as DNA, the CDR3 is TGTGCCAGCAGTTACGACCCTGACGGCGGCTACACCTTC. V is TRBV6-5 and J is TRBJ1-2; D is unresolved. This CDR3 spans 13 amino acids. CDR1 and CDR2 from the germline V gene are MNHEY and SVGAGI. V was cut by 2 bases and J by 8 bases, with 12 bases left in between.